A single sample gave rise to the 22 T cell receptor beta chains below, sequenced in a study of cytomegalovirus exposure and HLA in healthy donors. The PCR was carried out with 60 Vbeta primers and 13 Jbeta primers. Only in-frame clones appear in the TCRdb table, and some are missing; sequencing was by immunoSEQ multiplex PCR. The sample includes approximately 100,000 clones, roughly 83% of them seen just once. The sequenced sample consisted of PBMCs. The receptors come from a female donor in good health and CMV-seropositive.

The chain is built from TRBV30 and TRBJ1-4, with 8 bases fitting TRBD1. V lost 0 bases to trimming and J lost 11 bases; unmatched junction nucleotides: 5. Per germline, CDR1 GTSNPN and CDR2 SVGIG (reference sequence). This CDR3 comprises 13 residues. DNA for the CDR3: TGTGCCTGGAGTGTACAGGGGGTTTGGAAACTGTTTTTT. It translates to CAWSVQGVWKLFF.

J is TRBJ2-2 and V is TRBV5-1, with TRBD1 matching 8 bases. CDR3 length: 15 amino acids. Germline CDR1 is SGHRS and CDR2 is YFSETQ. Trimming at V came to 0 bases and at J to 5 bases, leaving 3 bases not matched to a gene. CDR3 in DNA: TGCGCCAGCAGCTTGGCAGGGGGCGAGACCGGGGAGCTGTTTTTT. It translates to CASSLAGGETGELFF. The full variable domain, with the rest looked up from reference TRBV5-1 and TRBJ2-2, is KAGVTQTPRYLIKTRGQQVTLSCSPISGHRSVSWYQQTPGQGLQFLFEYFSETQRNKGNFPGRFSGRQFSNSRSEMNVSTLELGDSALYLCASSLAGGETGELFFGEGSRLTVL.

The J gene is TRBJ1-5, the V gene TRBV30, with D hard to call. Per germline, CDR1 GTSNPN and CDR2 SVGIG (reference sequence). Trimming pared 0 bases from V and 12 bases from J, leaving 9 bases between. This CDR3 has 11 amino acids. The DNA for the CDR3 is TGTGCCTGGAGTGTAGGCGGTTTCCAGCATTTT. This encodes CAWSVGGFQHF.

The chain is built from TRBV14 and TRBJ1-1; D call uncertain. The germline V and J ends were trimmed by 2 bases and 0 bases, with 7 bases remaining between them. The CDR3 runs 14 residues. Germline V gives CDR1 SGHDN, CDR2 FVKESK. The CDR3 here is CASSQPGMNTEAFF. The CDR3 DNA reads TGTGCCAGCAGCCAACCGGGAATGAACACTGAAGCTTTCTTT.

The CDR3 reads CAISEGQSVTYEQYF. As DNA, the CDR3 is TGTGCCATCAGTGAGGGGCAGTCGGTGACCTACGAGCAGTACTTC. The V and J genes are TRBV10-3 and TRBJ2-7; D uncertain. The CDR3 spans 15 residues. The V gene's germline CDR1 is ENHRY and CDR2 SYGVKD. The germline V and J ends were trimmed by 2 bases and 2 bases, with 13 bases remaining between them.

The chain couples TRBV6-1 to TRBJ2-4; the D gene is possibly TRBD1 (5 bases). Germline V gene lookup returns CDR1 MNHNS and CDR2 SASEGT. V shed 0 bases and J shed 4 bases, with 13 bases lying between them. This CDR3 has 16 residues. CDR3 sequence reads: CASSEAAGKAKNIQYF. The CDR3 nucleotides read TGTGCCAGCAGTGAAGCGGCAGGGAAAGCAAAAAACATTCAGTACTTC.

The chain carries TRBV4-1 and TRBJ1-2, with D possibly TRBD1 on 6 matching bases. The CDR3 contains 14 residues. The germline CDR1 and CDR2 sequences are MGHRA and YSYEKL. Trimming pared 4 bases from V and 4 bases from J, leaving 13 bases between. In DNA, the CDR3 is TGCGCCAGCAGCCGGCCGGGACAACCCTATGGCTACACCTTC. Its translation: CASSRPGQPYGYTF.

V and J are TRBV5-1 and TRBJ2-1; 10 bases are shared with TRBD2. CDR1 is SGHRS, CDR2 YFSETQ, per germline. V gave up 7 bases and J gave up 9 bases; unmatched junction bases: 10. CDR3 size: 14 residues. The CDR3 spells CASQGLAGAGEQFF. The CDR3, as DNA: TGCGCCAGCCAGGGGCTAGCGGGAGCTGGTGAGCAGTTCTTC.

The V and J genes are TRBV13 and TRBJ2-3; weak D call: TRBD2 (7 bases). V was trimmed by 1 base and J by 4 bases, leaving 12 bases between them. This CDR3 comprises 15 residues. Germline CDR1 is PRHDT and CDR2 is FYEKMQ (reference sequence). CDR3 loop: CASSLVGGPPDTQYF. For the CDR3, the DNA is TGTGCCAGCAGCTTAGTCGGGGGGCCACCAGATACGCAGTATTTT.

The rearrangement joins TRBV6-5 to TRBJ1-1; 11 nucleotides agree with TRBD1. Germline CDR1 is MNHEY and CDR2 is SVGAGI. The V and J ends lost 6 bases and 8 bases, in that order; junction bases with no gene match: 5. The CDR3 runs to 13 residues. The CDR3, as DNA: TGTGCCAGCAGAAAAGGGACAGGGGGAGAAGCTTTCTTT. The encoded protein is CASRKGTGGEAFF.

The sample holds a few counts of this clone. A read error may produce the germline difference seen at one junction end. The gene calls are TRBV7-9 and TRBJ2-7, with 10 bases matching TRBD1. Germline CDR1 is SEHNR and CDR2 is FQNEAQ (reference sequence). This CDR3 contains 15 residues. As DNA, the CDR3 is TGTTCCAGCAGATCACCGGGACAGGGGCATGGCGAGCAGTACTTC. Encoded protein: CSSRSPGQGHGEQYF.

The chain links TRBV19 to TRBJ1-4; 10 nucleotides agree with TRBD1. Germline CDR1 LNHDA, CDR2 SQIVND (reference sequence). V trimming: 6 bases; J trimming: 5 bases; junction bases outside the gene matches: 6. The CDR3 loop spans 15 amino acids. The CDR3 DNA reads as TGTGCCAGTAGGCCCCGGACAGGGGGGAATGAAAAACTGTTTTTT. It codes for CASRPRTGGNEKLFF. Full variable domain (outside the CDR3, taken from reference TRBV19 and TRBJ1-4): DGGITQSPKYLFRKEGQNVTLSCEQNLNHDAMYWYRQDPGQGLRLIYYSQIVNDFQKGDIAEGYSVSREKKESFPLTVTSAQKNPTAFYLCASRPRTGGNEKLFFGSGTQLSVL.

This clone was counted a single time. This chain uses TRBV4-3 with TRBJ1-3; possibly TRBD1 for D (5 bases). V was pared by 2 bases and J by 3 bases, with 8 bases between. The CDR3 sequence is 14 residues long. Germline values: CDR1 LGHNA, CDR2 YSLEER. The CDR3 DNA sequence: TGCGCCAGCAGCCAACAGGGAATTGGAAACACCATATATTTT. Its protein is CASSQQGIGNTIYF.

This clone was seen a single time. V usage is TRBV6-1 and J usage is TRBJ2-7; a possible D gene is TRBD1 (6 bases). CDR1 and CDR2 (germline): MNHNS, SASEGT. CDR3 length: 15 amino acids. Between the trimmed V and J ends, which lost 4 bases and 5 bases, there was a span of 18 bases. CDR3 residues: CASSGDQGLRNEQYF. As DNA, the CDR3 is TGTGCCAGCAGTGGGGACCAGGGGCTAAGGAACGAGCAGTACTTC.

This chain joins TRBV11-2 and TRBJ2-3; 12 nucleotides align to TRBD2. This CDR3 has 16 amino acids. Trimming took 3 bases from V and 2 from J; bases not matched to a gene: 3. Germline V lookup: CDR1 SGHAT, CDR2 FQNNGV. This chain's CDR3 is CASSFLAGGFTDTQYF. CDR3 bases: TGTGCCAGCAGCTTCCTAGCGGGAGGGTTCACAGATACGCAGTATTTT.

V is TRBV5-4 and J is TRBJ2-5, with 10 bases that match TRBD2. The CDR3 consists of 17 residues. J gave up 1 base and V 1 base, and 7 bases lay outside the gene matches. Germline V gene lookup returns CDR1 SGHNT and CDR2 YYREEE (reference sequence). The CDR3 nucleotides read TGTGCCAGCAGCTTGCCAGCGGGAGGGCTCAGCCAAGAGACCCAGTACTTC. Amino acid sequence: CASSLPAGGLSQETQYF.

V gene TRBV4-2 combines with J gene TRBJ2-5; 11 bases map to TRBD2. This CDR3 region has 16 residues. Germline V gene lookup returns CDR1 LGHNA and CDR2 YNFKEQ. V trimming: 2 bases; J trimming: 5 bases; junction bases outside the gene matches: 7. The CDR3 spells CASSQRSGGEGETQYF. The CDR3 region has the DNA TGTGCCAGCAGCCAACGTAGCGGGGGGGAAGGGGAGACCCAGTACTTC.

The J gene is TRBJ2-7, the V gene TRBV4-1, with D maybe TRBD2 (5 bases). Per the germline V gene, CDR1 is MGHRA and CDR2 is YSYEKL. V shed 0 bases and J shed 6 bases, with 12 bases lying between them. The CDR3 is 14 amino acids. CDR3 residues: CASSQDRGWGEQYF. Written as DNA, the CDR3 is TGCGCCAGCAGCCAAGATCGGGGTTGGGGCGAGCAGTACTTC.

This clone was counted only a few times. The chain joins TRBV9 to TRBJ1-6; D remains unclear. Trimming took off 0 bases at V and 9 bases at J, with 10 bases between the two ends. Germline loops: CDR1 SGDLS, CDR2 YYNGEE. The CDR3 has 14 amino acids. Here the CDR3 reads CASSVDRFGSPLHF. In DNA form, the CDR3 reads TGTGCCAGCAGCGTAGACCGGTTTGGTTCACCCCTCCACTTT. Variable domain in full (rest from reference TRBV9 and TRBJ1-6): DSGVTQTPKHLITATGQRVTLRCSPRSGDLSVYWYQQSLDQGLQFLIQYYNGEERAKGNILERFSAQQFPDLHSELNLSSLELGDSALYFCASSVDRFGSPLHFGNGTRLTVT.

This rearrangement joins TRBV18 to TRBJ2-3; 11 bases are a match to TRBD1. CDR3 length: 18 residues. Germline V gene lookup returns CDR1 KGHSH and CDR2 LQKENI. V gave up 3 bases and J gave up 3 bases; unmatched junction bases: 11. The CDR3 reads CASSPIALGTGGTDTQYF. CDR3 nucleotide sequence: TGTGCCAGCTCACCCATAGCCCTGGGGACAGGGGGTACAGATACGCAGTATTTT. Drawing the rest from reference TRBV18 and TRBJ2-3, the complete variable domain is NAGVMQNPRHLVRRRGQEARLRCSPMKGHSHVYWYRQLPEEGLKFMVYLQKENIIDESGMPKERFSAEFPKEGPSILRIQQVVRGDSAAYFCASSPIALGTGGTDTQYFGPGTRLTVL.

This chain's CDR3 is CASSLRGAQHEQYF. The DNA of the CDR3 is TGTGCCAGCAGCTTGCGGGGGGCGCAACACGAGCAGTACTTC. The chain couples TRBV5-6 to TRBJ2-7; a possible D gene is TRBD2 (7 bases). Germline V gene lookup returns CDR1 SGHDT and CDR2 YYEEEE. Deletions cut 1 base from V and 5 bases from J, with 13 bases between. The CDR3 runs 14 residues.

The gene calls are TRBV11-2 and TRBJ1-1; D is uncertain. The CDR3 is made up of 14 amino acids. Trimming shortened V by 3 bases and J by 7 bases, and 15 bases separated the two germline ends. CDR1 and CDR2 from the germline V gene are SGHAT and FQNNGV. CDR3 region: CASSLDFLQLEAFF. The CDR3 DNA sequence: TGTGCCAGCAGCTTGGATTTCCTACAGCTTGAAGCTTTCTTT. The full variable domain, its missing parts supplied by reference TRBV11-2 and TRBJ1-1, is EAGVAQSPRYKIIEKRQSVAFWCNPISGHATLYWYQQILGQGPKLLIQFQNNGVVDDSQLPKDRFSAERLKGVDSTLKIQPAKLEDSAVYLCASSLDFLQLEAFFGQGTRLTVV.